Below, 18 T cell receptor beta chains from the same sample are listed, as sequenced in a study of blood T cell repertoires in COVID-19. Sequenced by immunoSEQ multiplex PCR; TCRdb stores in-frame clones only, minus some. The sample carries hundreds of thousands of clones, roughly 83% recorded once. The sample taken for sequencing was peripheral blood. The receptors derive from a man aged 80 or over with acute or convalescent COVID-19.

The chain's CDR3 is CASSPSHRGFGELFF. The CDR3 nucleotides read TGTGCCAGCAGCCCGTCACATCGGGGGTTCGGGGAGCTGTTTTTT. The chain couples TRBV9 to TRBJ2-2; weak D call: TRBD2 (6 bases). The CDR3 is 15 amino acids. Trimming left V 4 bases short and J 7 bases short, with 17 bases between. Germline V CDR1 and CDR2: SGDLS, YYNGEE.

This chain uses TRBV5-1 with TRBJ1-6; D unresolved. CDR1 and CDR2 from the germline V gene are SGHRS and YFSETQ. The CDR3 sequence is 19 residues long. Trimming stripped 0 bases from V and 0 bases from J, with 16 bases between. The CDR3 loop reads CASSLEARAASSYNSPLHF. The CDR3 nucleotides are TGCGCCAGCAGCTTGGAGGCACGAGCAGCTAGCTCCTATAATTCACCCCTCCACTTT.

Only a few counts were recorded for this clone. The chain combines TRBV3-1 (or the pseudogene TRBV3-2) with TRBJ2-7; 8 positions agree with TRBD1. The CDR3 consists of 16 residues. From germline, CDR1 is LGHDT and CDR2 YNNKEL (reference sequence). V lost 3 bases, J lost 5 bases, and 12 bases stayed unmatched. CDR3 DNA sequence: TGTGCCAGCAGCCAGACTTTAGGACAGGGTAAAGACGAGCAGTACTTC. Protein product: CASSQTLGQGKDEQYF.

This chain links TRBV2 with TRBJ2-1, with D perhaps matching TRBD2 (5 bases). Trimming took off 0 bases at V and 7 bases at J, with 13 bases between the two ends. The CDR3 is made up of 15 amino acids. Per the germline V gene, CDR1 is SNHLY and CDR2 is FYNNEI. CDR3 region: CASSEAQASSNEQFF. Here the CDR3 DNA reads TGTGCCAGCAGTGAAGCGCAGGCTAGCTCAAATGAGCAGTTCTTC.

V and J are TRBV18 and TRBJ1-5; D unclear. The V end lost 2 bases, the J end lost 4 bases, and 6 bases lay between the germline ends. Germline V gene data show CDR1 as KGHSH and CDR2 as LQKENI. The CDR3 is 13 amino acids. The CDR3 DNA reads as TGTGCCAGCTCACCAAACAGAAATCAGCCCCAGCATTTT. Translating it yields CASSPNRNQPQHF.

This sequence joins TRBV2 and TRBJ2-7, with TRBD1 matching 7 bases. The length of the CDR3 is 15 residues. CDR1 is SNHLY, CDR2 FYNNEI, per germline. With 5 bases clipped from V and 0 bases from J, the junction kept 7 bases outside the gene matches. The CDR3 nucleotides are TGTGCCAGCAGTCCGACAGGGATAGGCTCCTACGAGCAGTACTTC. This gives the protein CASSPTGIGSYEQYF.

This clone was counted once. V is TRBV6-4 and J is TRBJ1-2; TRBD1 aligns across 7 bases. The CDR3 is 15 residues long. The ends lost 2 bases at V and 4 bases at J; junction bases unmatched: 7. Germline V gene data show CDR1 as MRHNA and CDR2 as SNTAGT. CDR3 bases: TGTGCCAGCAGTGACACGGGACAGCCTGGCTATGGCTACACCTTC. As protein: CASSDTGQPGYGYTF.

The chain combines TRBV9 with TRBJ2-1; 14 bases match TRBD2. The CDR3 length is 18 residues. V was clipped by 4 bases and J by 1 base; unmatched bases: 7. Germline CDR1 SGDLS, CDR2 YYNGEE. The DNA for the CDR3 is TGTGCCAGCAGCTTCCCGACTAGCGGGAGGGAATCCTACAATGAGCAGTTCTTC. Protein sequence: CASSFPTSGRESYNEQFF. Looking up the rest from reference TRBV9 and TRBJ2-1 gives the full variable domain: DSGVTQTPKHLITATGQRVTLRCSPRSGDLSVYWYQQSLDQGLQFLIQYYNGEERAKGNILERFSAQQFPDLHSELNLSSLELGDSALYFCASSFPTSGRESYNEQFFGPGTRLTVL.

The rearrangement joins TRBV30 to TRBJ1-2; D remains ambiguous. The V and J ends lost 3 bases and 1 base respectively, with 3 bases between them. The CDR3 runs 11 residues. Germline CDR1 is GTSNPN and CDR2 is SVGIG (reference sequence). The CDR3 DNA sequence: TGTGCCTGGAGCCATAACTATGGCTACACCTTC. Protein sequence: CAWSHNYGYTF.

The chain uses TRBV18 and TRBJ1-1, with D possibly being TRBD1 (5 bases). Trimming left V 6 bases short and J 4 bases short, with 15 bases between. CDR1 is KGHSH, CDR2 LQKENI, per germline. The CDR3 loop spans 14 amino acids. In DNA, the CDR3 is TGTGCCAGCTCGCCGGGGGTCGTTTCCACTGAAGCTTTCTTT. Translated, it gives CASSPGVVSTEAFF.

The chain is built from TRBV18 and TRBJ1-1; 7 positions match TRBD1. The CDR3 consists of 16 residues. The junction had 5 bases not matched to a gene; V was cut back by 0 bases and J by 1 base. Germline V gene data show CDR1 as KGHSH and CDR2 as LQKENI. The chain's CDR3 is CASSPPMGQTNTEAFF. The CDR3 DNA reads TGTGCCAGCTCACCACCGATGGGACAGACGAACACTGAAGCTTTCTTT. Full variable domain (rest looked up from reference TRBV18 and TRBJ1-1): NAGVMQNPRHLVRRRGQEARLRCSPMKGHSHVYWYRQLPEEGLKFMVYLQKENIIDESGMPKERFSAEFPKEGPSILRIQQVVRGDSAAYFCASSPPMGQTNTEAFFGQGTRLTVV.

The chain employs TRBV15 and TRBJ2-7; 7 bases map to TRBD2. V was pared by 5 bases and J by 7 bases, with 2 bases of the junction left unmatched. The CDR3 is 11 amino acids. Germline CDR1 and CDR2: LNHNV and YYDKDF (reference sequence). CDR3 bases: TGTGCCACCAGCCACGGGGGGGAGCAGTACTTC. Translating it yields CATSHGGEQYF.

This clone has a handful of counts. The V and J genes are TRBV19 and TRBJ1-5; TRBD1 aligns across 7 bases. The junction had 17 bases not matched to a gene; V was cut back by 5 bases and J by 7 bases. CDR3 size: 17 residues. CDR1 is LNHDA and CDR2 is SQIVND in the germline V gene (reference sequence). CDR3 sequence reads: CASSSNRGRVRGQPQHF. For the CDR3, the DNA is TGTGCCAGTAGTTCGAACAGGGGAAGGGTAAGAGGGCAGCCCCAGCATTTT.

The chain carries TRBV28 and TRBJ2-7; 7 bases are a match to TRBD1. The germline CDR1 and CDR2 sequences are MDHEN and SYDVKM. This CDR3 region has 15 residues. V was pared by 6 bases and J by 5 bases, with 13 bases of the junction left unmatched. The CDR3 here is CASRSIETGRNEQYF. The CDR3 nucleotides are TGTGCCAGCAGGTCGATCGAGACAGGGCGGAACGAGCAGTACTTC.

J is TRBJ2-7 and V is TRBV27, with 8 bases fitting TRBD1. V lost 6 bases to trimming and J lost 6 bases; unmatched junction nucleotides: 13. Germline V gene lookup returns CDR1 MNHEY and CDR2 SMNVEV (reference sequence). The CDR3 is made up of 15 amino acids. CDR3 amino acids: CASRMAARGRSEQYF. The CDR3 DNA follows: TGTGCCAGCAGGATGGCCGCCAGGGGGCGTAGCGAGCAGTACTTC.

This chain joins TRBV24-1 and TRBJ2-5, with 9 positions matching TRBD1. With 2 bases clipped from V and 5 bases from J, the junction kept 8 bases outside the gene matches. Germline CDR1 is KGHDR and CDR2 is SFDVKD. The CDR3 has 16 amino acids. The CDR3 here is CATSDWGTGNSETQYF. The CDR3 nucleotides are TGTGCCACCAGTGATTGGGGGACAGGGAATTCGGAGACCCAGTACTTC.

This clone was seen a handful of times. The chain links TRBV29-1 to TRBJ2-7; the match to TRBD1 covers 8 bases. Germline loops: CDR1 SQVTM, CDR2 ANQGSEA. The CDR3 has 14 amino acids. The V segment lost 6 bases and the J segment 1 base; nucleotides outside the gene matches: 8. The DNA of the CDR3 is TGCAGCGTAGAACAGGGGGGATGGTCCTACGAGCAGTACTTC. Amino acid sequence: CSVEQGGWSYEQYF.

The V gene is TRBV27, the J gene TRBJ1-5; possible D gene TRBD1, 5 bases. Trimming took 3 bases from V and 0 from J, leaving 12 bases between them. This CDR3 is built from 16 residues. The V gene's germline CDR1 is MNHEY and CDR2 SMNVEV (reference sequence). The CDR3 sequence: CASSFSLGHSNQPQHF. CDR3 nucleotide sequence: TGTGCCAGCAGTTTTTCGCTTGGACATAGCAATCAGCCCCAGCATTTT.